This entry lists 27 T cell receptor beta chains sequenced from one sample in a study of T-cell reconstitution after alpha-beta-depleted transplantation in children. The library targeted TCRbeta and was prepared with unique molecular identifiers. TCRdb reprocessed the PCR reads via MiXCR and lists one record per CDR3 protein. The sample includes 440,000 or so distinct CDR3 sequences, about a tenth of them seen just once. The sequenced sample was PBMCs from the stem cell graft donor, obtained from the stem cell graft. Every receptor here comes from a human donor who donated a stem cell graft to a child with acute myeloid leukemia.

The rearrangement links TRBV5-1 to TRBJ1-2; D is possibly TRBD1 (6 bases). CDR1 is SGHRS and CDR2 is YFSETQ in the germline V gene. This CDR3 spans 13 amino acids. The ends were cut back, 2 bases at V and 7 bases at J, with 12 bases in the middle. Here the CDR3 DNA reads TGCGCCAGCAGCTTCAGGGGAGAGGGTGGCTACACCTTC. Protein: CASSFRGEGGYTF.

This clonotype was observed a handful of times. The genes are TRBV4-3 and TRBJ2-2; no reliable D call. The germline CDR1 and CDR2 sequences are LGHNA and YSLEER. The germline V and J ends were trimmed by 2 bases and 7 bases, with 14 bases remaining between them. CDR3 size: 15 residues. The CDR3 loop is CASSQNELPGGELFF. The CDR3 nucleotides read TGCGCCAGCAGCCAAAATGAACTTCCTGGCGGGGAGCTGTTTTTT.

This clonotype was found a few times. This chain uses TRBV20-1 with TRBJ2-5; 14 nucleotides match TRBD2. Per the germline V gene, CDR1 is DFQATT and CDR2 is SNEGSKA (reference sequence). CDR3 size: 15 residues. J was trimmed by 5 bases and V by 3 bases; bases with no gene match: 5. CDR3 loop: CSARDRLAGGETQYF. The CDR3 bases are TGCAGTGCTAGGGACCGACTAGCGGGGGGGGAGACCCAGTACTTC.

This clonotype was picked up many times. V is TRBV9 and J is TRBJ2-1; D possibly corresponds to TRBD2 (6 bases). V lost 0 bases and J lost 9, with 10 bases in between. The germline V gene has CDR1 SGDLS and CDR2 YYNGEE. CDR3 length equals 13 residues. The CDR3 reads CASSVGLATEQFF. CDR3 in DNA: TGTGCCAGCAGCGTAGGTCTAGCGACTGAGCAGTTCTTC.

In its sample, this clonotype was seen many times. The chain is built from TRBV5-1 and TRBJ2-5, with D hard to call. The V gene's germline CDR1 is SGHRS and CDR2 YFSETQ. The CDR3 has 14 amino acids. V dropped 4 bases and J dropped 1 base, with 11 bases sitting between them. The CDR3 here is CASSLAPGQETQYF. In nucleotides, the CDR3 is TGCGCCAGCAGCCTGGCTCCAGGCCAAGAGACCCAGTACTTC.

J is TRBJ2-3 and V is TRBV4-1; the D is unclear. Trimming shortened V by 0 bases and J by 5 bases, and 15 bases separated the two germline ends. The CDR3 has 16 amino acids. From germline, CDR1 is MGHRA and CDR2 YSYEKL. In DNA form, the CDR3 reads TGCGCCAGCAGCCAAGAAGCAACGGGTGTCCAAGATACGCAGTATTTT. This translates into CASSQEATGVQDTQYF.

A note on this clonotype: This could be a read error, since a much larger clone is one nucleotide away. The V call is TRBV12-3 or TRBV12-4, the J call TRBJ1-1; TRBD1 aligns across 8 bases. The CDR3 contains 16 residues. Trimming cost V 6 bases and J 7 bases; bases outside gene matches: 16. Here the CDR3 reads CASRAGQGLTKGEAFF. CDR3 DNA sequence: TGTGCCAGCAGGGCCGGACAGGGTTTAACAAAGGGTGAAGCTTTCTTT.

This clonotype appeared a few times. This chain uses TRBV21-1 with TRBJ1-1; the table calls TRBD1, which could not be checked here. TRBV21-1 is shown as a pseudogene. This CDR3 comprises 16 residues. The CDR3, as DNA: TGTGCCAGCAGCAAAGTTTGCGGGGGTCCGAACACTGAAGCTTTCTTT. The encoded protein is CASSKVCGGPNTEAFF.

The J gene is TRBJ2-1, the V gene TRBV6-5; unclear D gene. This CDR3 contains 14 residues. The germline V gene encodes CDR1 MNHEY and CDR2 SVGAGI. Trimming removed 0 bases at V and 10 bases at J, with 13 bases between. The CDR3 reads CASSYSGFSFEQFF. The CDR3 region has the DNA TGTGCCAGCAGTTACTCGGGGTTTAGCTTCGAGCAGTTCTTC.

V usage is TRBV7-2 and J usage is TRBJ1-1; no definite D call. Germline V lookup: CDR1 SGHTA, CDR2 FQGNSA. V lost 1 base and J lost 14, with 11 bases in between. The CDR3 consists of 11 residues. CDR3: CASSLDGWVFF. The DNA of the CDR3 is TGTGCCAGCAGCTTAGATGGGTGGGTCTTCTTT.

The CDR3 spells CASSPGGTALNEQFF. DNA of the CDR3: TGTGCCAGCAGCCCAGGAGGGACGGCCTTGAATGAGCAGTTCTTC. V usage is TRBV7-2 and J usage is TRBJ2-1; perhaps TRBD2 as D (6 bases). Looked up from germline, CDR1 is SGHTA and CDR2 is FQGNSA. The CDR3 is 15 residues long. Trimming stripped 5 bases from V and 7 bases from J, with 18 bases between. The full variable domain, with the rest looked up from reference TRBV7-2 and TRBJ2-1, is GAGVSQSPSNKVTEKGKDVELRCDPISGHTALYWYRQSLGQGLEFLIYFQGNSAPDKSGLPSDRFSAERTGGSVSTLTIQRTQQEDSAVYLCASSPGGTALNEQFFGPGTRLTVL.

This clonotype was counted many times. The chain couples TRBV7-8 to TRBJ2-7; D gene ambiguous. There are 15 residues in the CDR3. V lost 0 bases and J 3 bases, leaving 12 bases between the germline ends. Germline CDR1 and CDR2: SGHVS and FQNEAQ. CDR3 in amino acids: CASSLARSVGYEQYV. Written as DNA, the CDR3 is TGTGCCAGCAGCTTAGCCCGGAGTGTAGGCTACGAGCAGTACGTC.

This clonotype occurred many times. For the CDR3, the DNA is TGCGCCAGCAGCGAGGATGGCGGGAGGGCCTTTGAGCAGTTCTTC. Its protein is CASSEDGGRAFEQFF. This rearrangement joins TRBV5-1 to TRBJ2-1, with 9 bases aligning to TRBD2. Germline-derived CDR1 and CDR2 are SGHRS and YFSETQ. The CDR3 has 15 amino acids. Trimming removed 4 bases from V and 9 bases from J; junction bases left unmatched: 11.

This clonotype came up many times. The CDR3 nucleotides read TGTGCCAGCAGCTTGGCGCCCACAGGCAATCAGCCCCAGCATTTT. Amino acids: CASSLAPTGNQPQHF. The rearrangement joins TRBV7-2 to TRBJ1-5, with no clear D. Germline V lookup: CDR1 SGHTA, CDR2 FQGNSA. The CDR3 totals 15 residues. Trimming removed 3 bases from V and 2 bases from J, with 11 bases in between.

The table lists this clonotype with a few counts. This sequence joins TRBV7-9 and TRBJ1-5, with TRBD1 identical over 9 bases. CDR1 SEHNR and CDR2 FQNEAQ come from the germline V gene (reference sequence). The CDR3 runs 14 residues. The J segment lost 6 bases and the V segment lost 5 bases, leaving 5 bases of the junction unmatched. The CDR3 DNA is TGTGCCAGCAGCGTAGGACAGGGGATTCAGCCCCAGCATTTT. It translates to CASSVGQGIQPQHF.

The rearrangement uses TRBV6-1 and TRBJ2-2; no firm D call. The CDR3 consists of 15 residues. Germline loops: CDR1 MNHNS, CDR2 SASEGT. V dropped 7 bases and J dropped 0 bases, with 12 bases sitting between them. DNA for the CDR3: TGTGCCAGCACCCCCCAGGCAACGAACACCGGGGAGCTGTTTTTT. This sequence encodes CASTPQATNTGELFF.

This clonotype was seen many times. This chain joins TRBV19 and TRBJ1-5, with D perhaps matching TRBD1 (5 bases). V was shortened by 4 bases and J by 3 bases, with 7 bases between the two germline ends. In germline, CDR1 is LNHDA, CDR2 SQIVND (reference sequence). CDR3 size: 13 residues. The CDR3 sequence: CASSTGSNQPQHF. CDR3 DNA sequence: TGTGCCAGTAGTACAGGGTCCAATCAGCCCCAGCATTTT.

The chain carries TRBV29-1 and TRBJ2-3; possibly TRBD2 for D (6 bases). There are 14 residues in the CDR3. Trimming left V 3 bases short and J 0 bases short, with 10 bases between. The germline gives CDR1 SQVTM, CDR2 ANQGSEA. CDR3 region: CSVDRGMSTDTQYF. CDR3 nucleotides: TGCAGCGTTGATCGCGGGATGAGCACAGATACGCAGTATTTT.

This clonotype was found many times. The V gene is TRBV7-9, the J gene TRBJ1-4; D is uncertain. Per the germline V gene, CDR1 is SEHNR and CDR2 is FQNEAQ (reference sequence). CDR3 length: 13 residues. Trimming stripped 1 base from V and 7 bases from J, with 7 bases between. This CDR3 is CASSLVGGEKLFF. The CDR3 DNA reads TGTGCCAGCAGCTTAGTTGGAGGTGAAAAACTGTTTTTT.

V usage is TRBV9 and J usage is TRBJ2-1, with 11 bases aligning to TRBD1. The CDR3 spans 15 residues. From germline, CDR1 is SGDLS and CDR2 YYNGEE. J gave up 8 bases and V 4 bases, and 8 bases lay outside the gene matches. DNA for the CDR3: TGTGCCAGCAGCTCGGGACAGGGGGATGGCGATGAGCAGTTCTTC. Residues: CASSSGQGDGDEQFF.

This clonotype has only a few counts. The chain combines TRBV6-6 with TRBJ2-1; no clear D gene. Trimming shortened V by 7 bases and J by 4 bases, and 8 bases separated the two germline ends. Looked up from germline, CDR1 is MNHNY and CDR2 is SVGAGI (reference sequence). CDR3 length: 12 residues. CDR3 in amino acids: CASTGTYNEQFF. Written as DNA, the CDR3 is TGTGCCAGCACTGGTACGTACAATGAGCAGTTCTTC.

The chain uses TRBV20-1 and TRBJ2-3; the match to TRBD1 covers 10 bases. This CDR3 has 12 residues. Unmatched junction bases numbered 3, after V lost 5 bases and J lost 7 bases. Germline V CDR1 and CDR2: DFQATT, SNEGSKA (reference sequence). The CDR3 sequence is CSAGTGVHTQYF. The CDR3 nucleotides are TGCAGTGCTGGGACAGGGGTACATACGCAGTATTTT.

Here the CDR3 DNA reads TGTGCCAGCAGCACGATCAAGGGACAGCCCCAGCATTTT. Residues: CASSTIKGQPQHF. V usage is TRBV7-2 and J usage is TRBJ1-5; D is undetermined. The germline CDR1 and CDR2 sequences are SGHTA and FQGNSA. The CDR3 extends over 13 amino acids. Trimming shortened V by 5 bases and J by 7 bases, and 12 bases separated the two germline ends.

The chain employs TRBV20-1 and TRBJ2-2; 8 nucleotides agree with TRBD2. Germline lookup yields CDR1 DFQATT and CDR2 SNEGSKA (reference sequence). V lost 3 bases to trimming and J lost 4 bases; unmatched junction nucleotides: 4. This CDR3 has 14 residues. For the CDR3, the DNA is TGCAGTGCTAGTGGGACTAGGGCCACCGGGGAGCTGTTTTTT. Translated, it gives CSASGTRATGELFF.

At least ten counts were recorded for this clonotype. V gene TRBV5-1 combines with J gene TRBJ2-5; 7 nucleotides align to TRBD1. The CDR3 runs to 15 residues. J was trimmed by 5 bases and V by 0 bases; bases with no gene match: 7. Germline V gene data show CDR1 as SGHRS and CDR2 as YFSETQ. The CDR3 DNA sequence: TGCGCCAGCAGCTTGGCGGGACAGACGGGGGAGACCCAGTACTTC. Amino acids: CASSLAGQTGETQYF.

The sample holds many counts of this clonotype. The chain has TRBV5-1 and TRBJ2-7; 12 nucleotides match TRBD2. V shed 4 bases, J shed 7 bases, and the junction held 6 bases outside the gene matches. This CDR3 region has 14 residues. The germline V gene encodes CDR1 SGHRS and CDR2 YFSETQ. The CDR3, as DNA: TGCGCCAGCAGCATACTAGCGGGAGGTTATGAGCAGTACTTC. Translation: CASSILAGGYEQYF.

About this clonotype itself: One base away lies a much larger clone, so this may be a sequencing read error. This chain links TRBV7-6 with TRBJ2-3, with TRBD2 identical over 8 bases. The germline gives CDR1 SGHVS, CDR2 FNYEAQ. This CDR3 has 14 residues. Germline trimming cut 5 bases from V and 2 bases from J; bases unmatched to any gene: 3. The CDR3 DNA reads as TGTGCCAGCAGCCGCGGGGGGACCACAGATACGCAGTATTTT. Amino acids: CASSRGGTTDTQYF.